One and the same sample provided the 28 T cell receptor beta chains below, sequenced in a study of blood T cell repertoires in COVID-19. The method was immunoSEQ multiplex PCR; TCRdb's version includes in-frame clones alone and lacks a portion of them. The table has a few hundred thousand clones, more than 70% seen once. The sequenced sample was peripheral blood. Source of these receptors: a woman aged 30 to 39 with COVID-19, enrolled during active disease.

The chain uses TRBV30 and TRBJ1-4; TRBD1 aligns across 9 bases. Germline V lookup: CDR1 GTSNPN, CDR2 SVGIG (reference sequence). The CDR3 loop spans 13 amino acids. V was pared by 5 bases and J by 8 bases, with 6 bases of the junction left unmatched. The CDR3 region has the DNA TGTGCCTGGGGGACAGGGCCTACCGAAAAACTGTTTTTT. It translates to CAWGTGPTEKLFF.

The V call is TRBV6-1, the J call TRBJ2-7; D might be TRBD1 (5 bases). The CDR3 is 18 residues long. V was cut by 2 bases and J by 3 bases, with 23 bases left in between. The V gene's germline CDR1 is MNHNS and CDR2 SASEGT. CDR3: CASSEWGQGSTLLYEQYV. The CDR3, as DNA: TGTGCCAGCAGTGAATGGGGCCAGGGTTCGACCTTACTCTACGAGCAGTACGTC.

This rearrangement joins TRBV3-1 (or the pseudogene TRBV3-2) to TRBJ1-1; D not certain. The V gene's germline CDR1 is LGHDT and CDR2 YNNKEL (reference sequence). CDR3 length equals 13 residues. Trimming pared 4 bases from V and 1 base from J, leaving 7 bases between. The chain's CDR3 is CASSPTENTEAFF. The DNA of the CDR3 is TGTGCCAGCAGCCCCACAGAGAACACTGAAGCTTTCTTT.

The gene calls are TRBV9 and TRBJ2-3, with 8 bases identical to TRBD2. Trimming at V came to 1 base and at J to 3 bases, leaving 4 bases not matched to a gene. Per the germline V gene, CDR1 is SGDLS and CDR2 is YYNGEE. The CDR3 is 15 amino acids. The CDR3 loop is CASSVMAGGTDTQYF. The CDR3 DNA reads as TGTGCCAGCAGCGTAATGGCGGGAGGTACAGATACGCAGTATTTT.

This sequence joins TRBV30 and TRBJ1-1; the D gene is possibly TRBD1 (6 bases). Germline CDR1 and CDR2: GTSNPN and SVGIG (reference sequence). The CDR3 length is 14 residues. Trimming removed 4 bases from V and 4 bases from J, with 16 bases in between. CDR3 sequence: CAWTHTGGATEAFF. The CDR3, as DNA: TGTGCCTGGACCCACACGGGGGGGGCCACTGAAGCTTTCTTT.

The V gene is TRBV3-1 (or the pseudogene TRBV3-2), the J gene TRBJ1-3; no definite D call. The V end lost 4 bases, the J end lost 0 bases, and 10 bases lay between the germline ends. Germline CDR1 and CDR2: LGHDT and YNNKEL (reference sequence). The CDR3 totals 15 residues. The CDR3 protein is CASSLSEFSGNTIYF. CDR3 bases: TGTGCCAGCAGCCTTTCAGAATTCTCTGGAAACACCATATATTTT.

J is TRBJ1-2 and V is TRBV3-1 (or the pseudogene TRBV3-2); 7 bases line up with TRBD1. V trimming: 3 bases; J trimming: 3 bases; junction bases outside the gene matches: 1. Germline V gene lookup returns CDR1 LGHDT and CDR2 YNNKEL (reference sequence). The CDR3 sequence is 13 residues long. The CDR3, as DNA: TGTGCCAGCAGCCACGGACAGGACTATGGCTACACCTTC. This sequence encodes CASSHGQDYGYTF.

The chain uses TRBV4-3 and TRBJ2-3, with 10 bases matching TRBD1. V was pared by 4 bases and J by 2 bases, with 21 bases of the junction left unmatched. From germline, CDR1 is LGHNA and CDR2 YSLEER. The CDR3 is 21 amino acids. CDR3 protein: CASSLRPPTGGLGWVTDTQYF. As DNA, the CDR3 is TGCGCCAGCAGCCTGCGACCCCCGACAGGGGGCTTAGGTTGGGTCACAGATACGCAGTATTTT.

This clone appeared a few times. The rearrangement links TRBV5-1 to TRBJ2-5; unclear D gene. V shed 0 bases and J shed 0 bases, with 6 bases lying between them. The germline V gene encodes CDR1 SGHRS and CDR2 YFSETQ. The CDR3 consists of 14 residues. For the CDR3, the DNA is TGCGCCAGCAGCTTGGCCATCCACCAAGAGACCCAGTACTTC. The encoded protein is CASSLAIHQETQYF.

The chain carries TRBV18 and TRBJ1-1; TRBD1 matches at 7 bases. V shed 3 bases and J 1 base; nucleotides not matched to a gene: 8. This CDR3 is built from 16 residues. CDR1 is KGHSH and CDR2 is LQKENI in the germline V gene. The CDR3 DNA sequence: TGTGCCAGCTCACCGACTCAGGACAGGAGGAACACTGAAGCTTTCTTT. Translation gives CASSPTQDRRNTEAFF.

The chain couples TRBV4-3 to TRBJ2-3, with TRBD2 identical over 12 bases. The V segment lost 5 bases and the J segment 5 bases; nucleotides outside the gene matches: 8. This CDR3 contains 16 residues. CDR1 and CDR2 (germline): LGHNA, YSLEER. The CDR3 nucleotides read TGCGCCAGCAGCAATCTAGCGGGAGGGCCTGGAGATACGCAGTATTTT. The encoded protein is CASSNLAGGPGDTQYF.

V gene TRBV5-6 combines with J gene TRBJ2-3; D uncertain. Germline V gene sequence: CDR1 SGHDT, CDR2 YYEEEE. CDR3 length equals 17 residues. V lost 0 bases and J lost 3, with 17 bases in between. CDR3 DNA sequence: TGTGCCAGCAGCTTGGGTTTGAGTGGCCCCGGGACAGATACGCAGTATTTT. It yields the protein CASSLGLSGPGTDTQYF.

V usage is TRBV2 and J usage is TRBJ1-1, with D possibly TRBD1 on 6 matching bases. Looked up from germline, CDR1 is SNHLY and CDR2 is FYNNEI. The V gene lost 6 bases and the J gene lost 0 bases, with 14 bases spanning the gap. CDR3 length: 15 amino acids. The CDR3 here is CASSGQIQMNTEAFF. The CDR3, as DNA: TGTGCCAGCAGCGGACAGATTCAGATGAACACTGAAGCTTTCTTT.

The CDR3 bases are TGCGCCAGCAGCAAGGGACAGGGAGGCACTGAAGCTTTCTTT. Its translation: CASSKGQGGTEAFF. The chain is built from TRBV5-1 and TRBJ1-1; 9 bases agree with TRBD1. Trimming cost V 4 bases and J 4 bases; bases outside gene matches: 5. This CDR3 spans 14 amino acids. Germline V lookup: CDR1 SGHRS, CDR2 YFSETQ.

This chain links TRBV18 with TRBJ2-3; D unresolved. This CDR3 is built from 14 residues. Germline lookup yields CDR1 KGHSH and CDR2 LQKENI. Trimming left V 3 bases short and J 3 bases short, with 10 bases between. The CDR3 DNA is TGTGCCAGCTCACCGCCGGTTTTGACAGATACGCAGTATTTT. Translation gives CASSPPVLTDTQYF.

This clone appeared once. The chain carries TRBV20-1 and TRBJ1-5; D is ambiguous. This CDR3 region has 14 residues. Trimming left V 3 bases short and J 0 bases short, with 9 bases between. The germline CDR1 and CDR2 sequences are DFQATT and SNEGSKA (reference sequence). The DNA for the CDR3 is TGCAGTGCTAGTCTACCCGATAGCAATCAGCCCCAGCATTTT. Amino acid sequence: CSASLPDSNQPQHF.

The V call is TRBV10-3, the J call TRBJ1-1; 10 bases are a match to TRBD1. This CDR3 is 16 amino acids long. The V gene end was trimmed by 4 bases and the J gene end by 1 base; junction bases not matched to a gene: 6. The germline V gene has CDR1 ENHRY and CDR2 SYGVKD. In DNA form, the CDR3 reads TGTGCCATCAGTGCGGGACAGGGGATGGAGAACACTGAAGCTTTCTTT. This sequence encodes CAISAGQGMENTEAFF.

This chain uses TRBV5-1 with TRBJ2-3; TRBD2 aligns across 12 bases. Trimming at V came to 0 bases and at J to 5 bases, leaving 1 base not matched to a gene. The CDR3 spans 15 residues. CDR1 and CDR2 from the germline V gene are SGHRS and YFSETQ. The CDR3 DNA reads as TGCGCCAGCAGCTTGGCGGGACTAGCGGGAGATACGCAGTATTTT. The encoded protein is CASSLAGLAGDTQYF.

The rearrangement uses TRBV3-1 (or the pseudogene TRBV3-2) and TRBJ1-3, with D uncertain. The germline CDR1 and CDR2 sequences are LGHDT and YNNKEL (reference sequence). This CDR3 is built from 14 residues. V was pared by 1 base and J by 9 bases, with 13 bases between. CDR3 residues: CASSQGAATSTIYF. The DNA of the CDR3 is TGTGCCAGCAGCCAAGGGGCAGCTACAAGCACCATATATTTT.

The chain carries TRBV3-1 (or the pseudogene TRBV3-2) and TRBJ2-2, with D hard to call. This CDR3 has 14 amino acids. Per the germline V gene, CDR1 is LGHDT and CDR2 is YNNKEL (reference sequence). V was pared by 6 bases and J by 0 bases, with 8 bases between. The chain's CDR3 is CASRMAANTGELFF. CDR3 nucleotide sequence: TGTGCCAGCAGGATGGCGGCGAACACCGGGGAGCTGTTTTTT.

The V gene is TRBV3-1 (or the pseudogene TRBV3-2), the J gene TRBJ1-5; D is ambiguous. The V and J ends lost 1 base and 4 bases respectively, with 11 bases between them. Germline V gene data show CDR1 as LGHDT and CDR2 as YNNKEL (reference sequence). This CDR3 has 15 residues. CDR3 in DNA: TGTGCCAGCAGCCAAGGTTCTTCCGTAAATCAGCCCCAGCATTTT. It encodes CASSQGSSVNQPQHF.

V is TRBV6-5 and J is TRBJ1-2, with 10 bases matching TRBD1. V shed 2 bases and J 7 bases; nucleotides not matched to a gene: 1. The CDR3 runs to 13 residues. The germline gives CDR1 MNHEY, CDR2 SVGAGI. CDR3 loop: CASSYGQGVGYTF. The CDR3 DNA follows: TGTGCCAGCAGTTACGGACAGGGGGTTGGCTACACCTTC.

This sequence joins TRBV2 and TRBJ2-2, with TRBD1 matching 10 bases. Germline V lookup: CDR1 SNHLY, CDR2 FYNNEI. Losses at the gene ends were 10 bases for V and 8 bases for J; bases not matched to a gene: 10. CDR3 length equals 14 residues. CDR3 sequence: CATHRDRGPGELFF. The DNA of the CDR3 is TGTGCCACCCACCGGGACAGGGGCCCTGGGGAGCTGTTTTTT.

This sequence joins TRBV11-3 and TRBJ2-1; 7 bases match TRBD2. Germline V gene lookup returns CDR1 SGHNT and CDR2 YENEEA. The CDR3 length is 15 residues. V lost 5 bases to trimming and J lost 0 bases; unmatched junction nucleotides: 4. The CDR3: CASSGGGSSYNEQFF. As DNA, the CDR3 is TGTGCCAGCAGCGGGGGGGGTAGCTCCTACAATGAGCAGTTCTTC.

The chain links TRBV5-6 to TRBJ2-2; 14 bases align to TRBD2. V shed 4 bases and J 7 bases; nucleotides not matched to a gene: 9. Per the germline V gene, CDR1 is SGHDT and CDR2 is YYEEEE. CDR3 length equals 17 residues. The CDR3 reads CASSPRTSGRSGGELFF. CDR3 nucleotides: TGTGCCAGCAGCCCACGGACTAGCGGGAGGTCAGGCGGGGAGCTGTTTTTT.

A single count supports this clone. J is TRBJ1-1 and V is TRBV6-5, with TRBD1 matching 8 bases. Germline CDR1 reads MNHEY; CDR2 reads SVGAGI. This CDR3 comprises 13 residues. Losses at the gene ends were 6 bases for V and 7 bases for J; bases not matched to a gene: 7. CDR3 DNA sequence: TGTGCCAGCAGCAAGACAGGGGCTCATGAAGCTTTCTTT. It is translated as CASSKTGAHEAFF.

The rearrangement links TRBV19 to TRBJ1-1, with TRBD1 matching over 9 bases. This CDR3 is 17 amino acids long. Germline values: CDR1 LNHDA, CDR2 SQIVND (reference sequence). The V gene end was trimmed by 5 bases and the J gene end by 3 bases; junction bases not matched to a gene: 13. The chain's CDR3 is CASSVVPGQGPDTEAFF. As DNA, the CDR3 is TGTGCCAGTAGTGTCGTACCGGGACAGGGACCGGACACTGAAGCTTTCTTT.

This rearrangement joins TRBV21-1 to TRBJ2-5; the DNA was not used to check the table's D call, TRBD2. TRBV21-1 is assigned pseudogene status. The CDR3 contains 16 residues. CDR3 DNA sequence: TGTGCCAGCAGCAAAGGGGGGAGGGACCTTCAAGAGACCCAGTACTTC. This translates into CASSKGGRDLQETQYF.